The T cell receptor beta chain under discussion was sequenced for a study of blood T cell repertoires in COVID-19 (dated by TCRdb to about 2020). For the wider study: Collaborator samples came from the United States, Italy and Spain and covered acute and convalescent phases of COVID-19. Subjects who had been exposed to COVID-19, were actively infected with it, or had recovered from it provided the deeply sampled blood TCRbeta repertoires that made up the dataset. The repertoires were made available in a free public database intended to serve as a resource for research on the immune response to SARS-CoV-2. The prospective study material was composed of cDNA or gDNA derived from T cells, B-cell-depleted T cells, or PBMCs. Sample metadata almost always included a de-identified subject ID, COVID-19 status, age in years and sex. The samples were drawn from two sources: the first 160 participants of the ongoing ImmuneRACE study, and 1,000 to 1,500 subjects contributed by 6 global collaborators. HLA class I and class II types, where available, came from metadata supplied by the sample provider rather than from assay-based typing.

Looking up the germline V gene yields CDR1 SGHTA and CDR2 FQGNSA. At the junction V is shortened by 5 bases and J by 5 bases; bases outside the gene matches: 5. Including cysteine and phenylalanine, the CDR3 has 14 amino acids. Only CDR3 DNA remains: 42 bases, in frame from the first base. Concerning this clone: Its specific antigen is unknown. No base quality values were provided; no much bigger clone lies one nucleotide off.

General findings and caveats noted by the study authors: Clinical and demographic metadata were provided uncurated, with the amount varying by source and participant.

Collaborating institutions collected whole blood in K2EDTA tubes following their own protocols. For TCRbeta analysis, collaborators shipped samples in one of three forms: frozen whole blood, isolated PBMCs, or DNA extracted from either of those sample types. The immunoSEQ Assay, a bias-controlled multiplex PCR, was used to amplify TCRbeta CDR3 regions from genomic DNA. The paper's data handling went like this. The number of nucleated cells in each sample was estimated by amplification of reference gene primers within the assay. To quantify the absolute abundance of each unique TCRbeta CDR3 rearrangement, sequence reads were collapsed and filtered. For each sample, productive Simpson clonality was calculated by taking the square root of Simpson's diversity index across productive rearrangements. TCRdb provides this immuneACCESS table in a form limited to in-frame rearrangements. Some clones are lacking; in checked studies, under half of them reflect an unresolved V gene, and why the rest are absent is not known. The V and J calls and clone size are taken from that table; D and trimming were inferred from the DNA. The sample data list under 85,000 clones, and roughly 82% of these were observed just once. The ten largest make up around 10% of the sample.

The V and J genes are TRBV7-2 and TRBJ2-7; the central 11 bases match TRBD2. Sequenced: peripheral blood. The source is a man aged 50 or older with acute or convalescent COVID-19. The nucleotide sequence is TGTGCCAGCAGCACTAGCGGGAGTATCAACGAGCAGTACTTC. This gives the protein CASSTSGSINEQYF.